Listed below are T cell receptor beta chains from one sample, sequenced in a study of T-cell reconstitution after alpha-beta-depleted transplantation in children. Each CDR3 protein is one row after TCRdb ran MiXCR on the PCR reads. The sample holds approximately 350,000 distinct CDR3 sequences, 15% to 20% seen once. This specimen consisted of PBMCs, mostly from graft donor cells, obtained 360 days after TCRalphabeta/CD19-depleted stem cell transplant. The receptors were sampled from a male patient under 10 years old who had a stem cell transplant for acute lymphoblastic leukemia, so the T cells may come from the graft donor. CDR3s include the opening cysteine and the closing phenylalanine or tryptophan. A D gene is named only where the DNA matches it firmly. Only some rows state a clone size, as once, few, many or a class for expanded clones.

V gene	D gene	clone size	J gene	CDR3 DNA	CDR3 protein
TRBV18	NA	NA	TRBJ2-3	TGTGCCAGCTCACCACCGAGGCCAGCAAGCACAGATACGCAGTATTTT	CASSPPRPASTDTQYF
TRBV12-3/TRBV12-4	TRBD2	many	TRBJ2-1	TGTGCCAGCAGTTTATTCCTAGCGGGGTACAATGAGCAGTTCTTC	CASSLFLAGYNEQFF
TRBV5-1	NA	few	TRBJ2-7	TGCGCCAGCAGCTTGGCCCAGGGGTCCTACGAGCAGTACTTC	CASSLAQGSYEQYF
TRBV9	NA	NA	TRBJ2-3	TGTGCCAGCACACTGGCTGGCACAGATACGCAGTATTTT	CASTLAGTDTQYF
TRBV24-1	NA	few	TRBJ2-4	TGTGCCACCAGTGATGACAGCGATCTAGCCAAAAACATTCAGTACTTC	CATSDDSDLAKNIQYF
TRBV7-2	NA	NA	TRBJ2-3	TGTGCCAGCAGCCCAGGGGGGTGGGGCACAGATACGCAGTATTTT	CASSPGGWGTDTQYF
TRBV5-1	NA	many	TRBJ2-7	TGCGCCAGCAGCTTAGATTGGGCGTCATCGTACGAGCAGTACTTC	CASSLDWASSYEQYF
TRBV4-2	NA	once	TRBJ1-2	TGTGCCAGCAGCCAAGAAGTAAGCAGGTTATACACCTTC	CASSQEVSRLYTF
TRBV20-1	TRBD2	many	TRBJ2-5	TGCAGTGCTAGAGGGGCGGTGCGGGGGGAGACCCAGTACTTC	CSARGAVRGETQYF
TRBV9	NA	few	TRBJ2-7	TGTGCCAGCAGCGTAGGGGCTACTACCTACGAGCAGTACTTC	CASSVGATTYEQYF
TRBV25-1	NA	NA	TRBJ1-1	TGTGCCAGCAGTGAATCCCACACTGAAGCTTTCTTT	CASSESHTEAFF
TRBV7-2	TRBD2	NA	TRBJ2-7	TGTGCCAGCAGCTTAGTTGGGACTATCTACGAGCAGTACTTC	CASSLVGTIYEQYF
TRBV4-2	NA	NA	TRBJ2-3	TGTGCCAGCAGCCAAGAAAGGGGGAGGACTTCGCAGTATTTT	CASSQERGRTSQYF
TRBV2	NA	few	TRBJ2-3	TGTGCCAGCAGTGATACAGATACGCAGTATTTT	CASSDTDTQYF
TRBV6-6	NA	many	TRBJ2-7	TGTGCCAGCAGTAGAAGTGAGTCCTACGAGCAGTACTTC	CASSRSESYEQYF
TRBV29-1	NA	NA	TRBJ2-1	TGCAGCGTTGAAAGGGGGGCAGGGGTTAACAATGAGCAGTTCTTC	CSVERGAGVNNEQFF
TRBV7-6	NA	many	TRBJ2-3	TGTGCCACCAAATGGGAAGATACGCAGTATTTT	CATKWEDTQYF
TRBV20-1	TRBD2	NA	TRBJ2-7	TGCAGGGACCAAGGACTAGCGGGAGAAGGCGGATTTTGGGTTTCCTACGAGCAGTACTTC	CRDQGLAGEGGFWVSYEQYF
TRBV12-3/TRBV12-4	NA	many	TRBJ1-3	TGTGCCAGCAGCTTTCCGGGGACCTCTGGAAACACCATATATTTT	CASSFPGTSGNTIYF
TRBV29-1	TRBD1	few	TRBJ1-1	TGCAGCGTGGAGACAGGGAGCACTGAAGCTTTCTTT	CSVETGSTEAFF
TRBV29-1	NA	NA	TRBJ2-4	TGCAGCGTTGAAGTAGCGGCCGCCATTCAGTACTTC	CSVEVAAAIQYF
TRBV4-1	TRBD2	few	TRBJ2-7	TGCGCCAGCAGCCAGTGGGGGGGACTAGCGAAGGAGGAGCAGTACTTC	CASSQWGGLAKEEQYF
TRBV7-2	NA	NA	TRBJ1-6	TGTGCCAGCAGCTTAGCGAAGGGGGGCAATTCACCCCTCCACTTT	CASSLAKGGNSPLHF
TRBV5-1	NA	NA	TRBJ1-2	TGCGCCAGCAGCTTGGAAGCCACAGGGATTGTCGGCTACACCTTC	CASSLEATGIVGYTF
TRBV4-3	NA	NA	TRBJ2-3	TGCGCCAGCAGCCAAGCGAGGACAGTTTTAGATACGCAGTATTTT	CASSQARTVLDTQYF
TRBV7-3	TRBD2	NA	TRBJ2-1	TGTGCCAGCAGCTTTACGGGGGGGACTAGCGGGATAAATGAGCAGTTCTTC	CASSFTGGTSGINEQFF
TRBV20-1	NA	many	TRBJ2-1	TGCAGTGCTGGAGCAGGATCCTTGTTCTTC	CSAGAGSLFF